Many counts were recorded for the clone carrying this TCR beta chain. Its antigen is not known. Researchers amplified the TCR beta CDR3 regions from RNA transcripts. Primed by the HTBI set, a first-round RT-PCR was run on the TCR CDR3. TCRdb itself ran the multiplex PCR reads through MiXCR, one entry per CDR3 protein. The sample has under 450,000 distinct CDR3 sequences; roughly 12% are singletons. The source of the sample is a study of T cells in Graves' hyperthyroidism and ophthalmopathy. Study findings and constraints: Most thyroid clonotypes expanded above 0.001 appeared in blood too.

Diagnoses were made from clinical symptoms, serum measures (thyroxine and TRAb), thyroid ultrasound and orbital computed tomography. The CDR3 spans 15 residues. Germline lookup yields CDR1 SGHRS and CDR2 YFSETQ. V shed 3 bases and J 7 bases; nucleotides not matched to a gene: 6. V gene TRBV5-1 combines with J gene TRBJ2-1; 11 nucleotides agree with TRBD1. The sequence came from a man aged 25-45 years with Graves' hyperthyroidism that later progressed to Graves' ophthalmopathy. Sequencing input: blood. In DNA form, the CDR3 reads TGCGCCAGCAGCTCCTCCGGGACAGGGGGGAATGAGCAGTTCTTC. Translated: CASSSSGTGGNEQFF.